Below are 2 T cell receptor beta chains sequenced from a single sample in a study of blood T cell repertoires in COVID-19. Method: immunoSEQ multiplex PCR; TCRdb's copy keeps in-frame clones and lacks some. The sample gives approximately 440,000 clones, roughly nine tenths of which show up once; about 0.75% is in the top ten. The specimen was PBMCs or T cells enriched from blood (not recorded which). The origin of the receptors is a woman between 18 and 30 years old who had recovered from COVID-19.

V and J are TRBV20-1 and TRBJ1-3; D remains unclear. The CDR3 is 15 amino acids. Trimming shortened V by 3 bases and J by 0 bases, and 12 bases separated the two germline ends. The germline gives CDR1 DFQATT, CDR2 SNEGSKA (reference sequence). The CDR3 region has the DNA TGCAGTGCTAGTAGTAGCGCCATCTCTGGAAACACCATATATTTT. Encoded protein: CSASSSAISGNTIYF.

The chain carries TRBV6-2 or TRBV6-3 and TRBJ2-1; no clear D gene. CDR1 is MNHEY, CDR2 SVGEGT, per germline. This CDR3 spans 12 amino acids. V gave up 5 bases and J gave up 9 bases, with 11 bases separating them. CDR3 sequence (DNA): TGTGCCAGCAGTCGCCCTCTAAGTGAGCAGTTCTTC. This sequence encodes CASSRPLSEQFF.